Listed here is a single TCR beta chain. Its antigen remains unidentified. The sample belongs to a study of OX40 agonist ivuxolimab in advanced cancers. For the study at large: A mean age of around 60 years, range about 20 to 79, was recorded, and approximately 80% were male.

Samples of blood were obtained at baseline, on cycle 4 day 1, and on cycle 7 day 1. Germline V gene sequence: CDR1 SGDLS, CDR2 YYNGEE. Trimming cost V 3 bases and J 8 bases, with 13 bases left between them. CDR3 length: 13 amino acids. The protocol was immunoSEQ multiplex PCR, while the TCRdb copy is restricted to in-frame clones and leaves out a portion. This table holds approximately 70,000 clones, roughly 88% found once. General study points: Some nonresponders additionally presented with little normalized T-cell clonal expansion. Expansion of clones was among the lowest in partial responders at 0.1-3.0 mg/kg.

The receptor comes from an adult with an advanced solid tumor such as melanoma, head and neck, liver or kidney cancer. This chain uses TRBV9 with TRBJ2-3; no reliable D call. This material consisted of CD4+ or CD8+ T cells sorted from blood, taken in a trial of the OX40 agonist ivuxolimab. As DNA, the CDR3 is TGTGCCAGCAGCGAGAACCCTGTAGGTACGCAGTATTTT. Its translation: CASSENPVGTQYF.